This T cell receptor beta chain was captured by sequencing in a study of CD8+ T cells in alopecia areata. Turning to the study itself: The tofacitinib course ran for 6 to 18 months and was followed by 6 months off drug.

Study observations and caveats: Tofacitinib yielded significantly lower scalp clonality and fewer expanded CD8+ clones among the top 100.

With respect to this clone: Its antigen is still unknown.

Germline assignment: CDR1 SNHLY and CDR2 FYNNEI. The ends were cut back, 7 bases at V and 7 bases at J, with 13 bases in the middle. The CDR3 is 12 amino acids. In each case, RNA was isolated and then reverse transcribed into cDNA as the sequencing template. Repertoires were generated with immunoSEQ multiplex PCR, while TCRdb's copy carries only in-frame clones and drops some. Among 50,000 to 65,000 clones listed, roughly 50% were seen once. The treatment: oral pan-JAK inhibitor, 5-10 mg twice daily. The rearrangement links TRBV2 to TRBJ1-1; tentative D call: TRBD1 (5 bases). The clonotype was recovered from a human donor with alopecia areata. Material: CD8+ T cells sorted from blood, obtained at roughly week 38, from a patient treated with tofacitinib. The CDR3 loop is CASMWGRVEAFF. For the CDR3, the DNA is TGTGCCAGCATGTGGGGACGGGTTGAAGCTTTCTTT. The full variable domain, completed using reference TRBV2 and TRBJ1-1, is EPEVTQTPSHQVTQMGQEVILRCVPISNHLYFYWYRQILGQKVEFLVSFYNNEISEKSEIFDDQFSVERPDGSNFTLKIRSTKLEDSAMYFCASMWGRVEAFFGQGTRLTVV.